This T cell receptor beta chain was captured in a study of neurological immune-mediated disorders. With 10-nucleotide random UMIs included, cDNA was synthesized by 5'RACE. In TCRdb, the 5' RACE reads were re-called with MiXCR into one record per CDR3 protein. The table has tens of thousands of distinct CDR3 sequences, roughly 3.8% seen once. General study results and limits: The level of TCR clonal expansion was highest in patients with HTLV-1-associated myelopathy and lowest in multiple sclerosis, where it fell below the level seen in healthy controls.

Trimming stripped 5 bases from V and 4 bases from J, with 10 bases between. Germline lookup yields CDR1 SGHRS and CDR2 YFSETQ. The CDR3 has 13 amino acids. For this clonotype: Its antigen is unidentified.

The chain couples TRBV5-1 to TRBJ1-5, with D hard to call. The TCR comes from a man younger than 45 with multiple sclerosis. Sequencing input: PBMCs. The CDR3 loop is CASRQSENQPQHF. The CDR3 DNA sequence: TGCGCCAGCAGACAGAGTGAGAATCAGCCCCAGCATTTT.